A single TCR beta chain is shown here with its context. Its antigen is undetermined. This specimen belongs to a study of cytomegalovirus exposure and HLA in healthy donors. The wider study: As an earlier analysis found, about 179 million T cells yielded 90 million to 140 million unique TCR beta sequences.

Germline V lookup: CDR1 SGHAT, CDR2 FQDESV (reference sequence). The CDR3 has 14 amino acids. The J segment lost 8 bases and the V segment lost 5 bases, leaving 9 bases of the junction unmatched. Study-level findings and limits: The majority of CMV-associated TCR beta chains were reported as apparently HLA-restricted in a later analysis.

The PCR used 60 Vbeta and 13 Jbeta primers. Authors' analysis steps: In a later analysis, the count reached 80 million or so unique TCR beta chains, with around 10 million shared. Here immunoSEQ multiplex PCR was the method, and the copy in TCRdb shows in-frame clones only, minus some. V, J and clone size are those of that table, while D and trimming were read from the DNA. Of over 110,000 clones listed, 82% were seen once; the top ten hold under 10%. This chain uses TRBV11-1 with TRBJ1-2; 9 positions match TRBD1. The clonotype was recovered from a woman aged 60-75 years in good health and CMV-seropositive. The sample consisted of PBMCs. CDR3 region: CASSVTGGAKGYTF. DNA of the CDR3: TGTGCCAGCAGCGTTACAGGGGGCGCAAAGGGCTACACCTTC.